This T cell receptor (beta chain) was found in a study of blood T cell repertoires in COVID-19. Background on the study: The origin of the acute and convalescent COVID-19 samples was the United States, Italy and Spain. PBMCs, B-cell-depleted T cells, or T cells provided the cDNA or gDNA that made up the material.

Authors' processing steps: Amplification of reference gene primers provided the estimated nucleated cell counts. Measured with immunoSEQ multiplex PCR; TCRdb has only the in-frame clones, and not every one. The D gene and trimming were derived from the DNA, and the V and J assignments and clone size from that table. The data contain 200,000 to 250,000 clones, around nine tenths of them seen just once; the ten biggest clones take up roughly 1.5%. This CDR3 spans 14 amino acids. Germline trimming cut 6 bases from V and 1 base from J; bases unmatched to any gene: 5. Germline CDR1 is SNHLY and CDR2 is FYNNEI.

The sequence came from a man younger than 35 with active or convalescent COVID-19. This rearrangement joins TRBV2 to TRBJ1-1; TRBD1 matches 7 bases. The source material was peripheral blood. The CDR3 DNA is TGTGCCAGCAGGTCGGGACAGAAGAACACTGAAGCTTTCTTT. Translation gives CASRSGQKNTEAFF.